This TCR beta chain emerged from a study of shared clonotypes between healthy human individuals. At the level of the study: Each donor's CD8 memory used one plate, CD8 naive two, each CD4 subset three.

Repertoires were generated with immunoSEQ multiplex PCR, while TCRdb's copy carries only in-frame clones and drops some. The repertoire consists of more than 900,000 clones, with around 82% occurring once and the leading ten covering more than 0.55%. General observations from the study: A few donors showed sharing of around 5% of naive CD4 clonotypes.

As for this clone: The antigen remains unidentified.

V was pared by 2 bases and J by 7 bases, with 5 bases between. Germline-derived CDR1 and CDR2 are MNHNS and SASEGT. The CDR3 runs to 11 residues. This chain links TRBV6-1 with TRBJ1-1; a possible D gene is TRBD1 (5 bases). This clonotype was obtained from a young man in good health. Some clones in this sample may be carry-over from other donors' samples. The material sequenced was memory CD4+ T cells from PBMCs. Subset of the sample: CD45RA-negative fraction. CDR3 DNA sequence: TGTGCCAGCAGTGAAAGGGGTGAAGCTTTCTTT. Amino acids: CASSERGEAFF.